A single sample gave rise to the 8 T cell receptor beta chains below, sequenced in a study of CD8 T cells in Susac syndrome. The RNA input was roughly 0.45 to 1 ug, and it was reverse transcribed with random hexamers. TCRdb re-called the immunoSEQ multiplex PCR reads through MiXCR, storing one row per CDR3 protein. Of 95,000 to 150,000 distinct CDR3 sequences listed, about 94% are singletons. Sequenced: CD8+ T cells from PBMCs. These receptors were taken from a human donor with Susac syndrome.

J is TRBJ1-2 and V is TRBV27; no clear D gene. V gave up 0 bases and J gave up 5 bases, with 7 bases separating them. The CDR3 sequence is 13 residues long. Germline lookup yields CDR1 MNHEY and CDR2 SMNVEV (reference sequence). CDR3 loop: CASSLSGPYGYTF. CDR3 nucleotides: TGTGCCAGCAGTTTATCAGGGCCTTATGGCTACACCTTC.

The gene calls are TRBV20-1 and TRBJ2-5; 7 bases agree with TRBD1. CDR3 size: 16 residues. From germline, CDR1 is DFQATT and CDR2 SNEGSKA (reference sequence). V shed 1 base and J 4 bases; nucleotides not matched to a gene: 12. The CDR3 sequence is CSARVYETGNRETQYF. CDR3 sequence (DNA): TGCAGTGCTAGAGTATATGAGACAGGGAATCGAGAGACCCAGTACTTC.

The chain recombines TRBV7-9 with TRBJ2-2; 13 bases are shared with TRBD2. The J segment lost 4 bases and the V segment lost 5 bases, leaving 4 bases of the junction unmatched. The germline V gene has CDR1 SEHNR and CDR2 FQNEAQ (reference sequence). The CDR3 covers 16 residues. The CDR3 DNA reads TGTGCCAGCAGCCACGGACTAGCGGGAGCCACCGGGGAGCTGTTTTTT. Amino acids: CASSHGLAGATGELFF.

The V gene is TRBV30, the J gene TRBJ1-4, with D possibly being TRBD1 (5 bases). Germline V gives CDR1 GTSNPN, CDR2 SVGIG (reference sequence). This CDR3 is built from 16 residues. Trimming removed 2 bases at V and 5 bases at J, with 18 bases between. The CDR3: CAWSRFFGAVNEKLFF. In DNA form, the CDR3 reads TGTGCCTGGAGTCGGTTTTTTGGGGCCGTCAATGAAAAACTGTTTTTT.

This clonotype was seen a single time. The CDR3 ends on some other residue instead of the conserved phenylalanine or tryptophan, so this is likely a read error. CDR3 nucleotides: TGCAGTGCTAGAGACCTGAGCAGGCTGGATGGCTACACCTCC. Its translation: CSARDLSRLDGYTS. The genes are TRBV20-1 and TRBJ1-2, with unresolved D. Germline CDR1 and CDR2: DFQATT and SNEGSKA (reference sequence). The V end lost 0 bases, the J end lost 6 bases, and 14 bases lay between the germline ends. The CDR3 is 14 residues long.

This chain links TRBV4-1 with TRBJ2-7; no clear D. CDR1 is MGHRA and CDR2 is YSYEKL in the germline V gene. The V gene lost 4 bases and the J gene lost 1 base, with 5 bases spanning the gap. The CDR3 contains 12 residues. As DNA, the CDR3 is TGCGCCAGCAGCCCCCCGTCCTACGAGCAGTACTTC. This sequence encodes CASSPPSYEQYF.

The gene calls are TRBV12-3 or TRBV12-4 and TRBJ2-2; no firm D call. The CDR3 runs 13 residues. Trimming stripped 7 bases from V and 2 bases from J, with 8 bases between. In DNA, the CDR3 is TGTGCCAGCATACACAGAAACACCGGGGAGCTGTTTTTT. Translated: CASIHRNTGELFF.

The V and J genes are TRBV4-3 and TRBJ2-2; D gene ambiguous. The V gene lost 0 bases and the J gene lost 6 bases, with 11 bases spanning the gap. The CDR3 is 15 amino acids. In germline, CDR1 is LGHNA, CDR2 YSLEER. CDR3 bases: TGCGCCAGCAGCCAAGATCGAGGAGTTGCCGGGGAGCTGTTTTTT. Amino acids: CASSQDRGVAGELFF.